This T cell receptor beta chain was found in a study of CD8 T cells in ankylosing spondylitis (dated by TCRdb to the late 2010s). In terms of the full investigation: The study set out to find disease-linked TCR variants by profiling T cell receptor beta repertoires in ankylosing spondylitis patients and healthy donors. The whole study cohort included 95 to 130 healthy donors and around 25 ankylosing spondylitis patients. Samples of peripheral blood were taken, and for ankylosing spondylitis patients, synovial fluid was collected as well. General conclusions and limits of the study: According to the report, matched synovial fluid samples from ankylosing spondylitis patients were significantly enriched for the disease-linked clones. The disease-linked clones showed a CD8+ phenotype and occurred at relatively low frequencies in peripheral blood. Some motif variants had previously been reported in the synovial fluid and blood of reactive arthritis patients, which suggests shared mechanisms of disease initiation. Blood from ankylosing spondylitis patients appeared to be characterized by a TCR beta motif composed of under ten highly homologous amino acid variants.

Trimming removed 3 bases from V and 1 base from J, leaving 12 bases between the germline ends. From the cysteine through the phenylalanine, the CDR3 covers 15 amino acids. The CDR3 DNA has 45 bases and is translated from base 1. CDR1 and CDR2 are read off the germline V gene as SGHTA and FQGNSA. Sequencing was carried out with an Illumina HiSeq 2500. Quantitative 5'-RACE with molecular barcodes was used to prepare TCR beta libraries. Per the authors' processing: A new computational method based on a probabilistic model of VDJ rearrangement was used to identify disease-linked TCR variants. The public reads were reprocessed in TCRdb via fastp at Q25 and MiXCR, keeping in-frame beta chains. When rows share a CDR3 protein, they turn into one entry using the most common DNA and genes. The V and J calls here are based on TCRdb, not the publication. A total of 700,000 to 850,000 distinct CDR3 sequences appear in this sample, 10% to 15% of them only once. Of the sample, under 0.6% is held by the ten largest clones.

About this clonotype: The antigen it recognizes is unknown. Base qualities are not recorded, but no much larger clone differs from it by a single base.

The TCR was taken from a male donor with ankylosing spondylitis. Rearrangement joined TRBV7-2 to TRBJ2-5; TRBD1 is a possible D gene, resting on 6 matching bases. Sequenced input: blood, either unsorted or a sorted T cell fraction (not recorded which). The sequence in DNA is TGTGCCAGCAGCTTGAGGGGGACCACCCAAGAGACCCAGTACTTC. Its translation is CASSLRGTTQETQYF.